The sequence of this T cell receptor beta chain was determined in a study of blood T cells in healthy people across ages. Germline-derived CDR1 and CDR2 are SGHTA and FQGNSA. The CDR3 totals 15 residues. V lost 5 bases, J lost 5 bases, and 18 bases lay in between. Sample-barcoded 5' priming and a J-beta primer mix drove a second PCR of roughly 6 to 12 cycles. TCRdb re-derived calls from the 5' RACE reads in MiXCR, one entry per CDR3 protein. Here the sample spans roughly 800,000 distinct CDR3 sequences, roughly 25% being singletons. This sample was shared with a second study, whose subject was T cells of mothers and their children.

The clonotype was recovered from a boy between 10 and 17 years old in good health. V is TRBV7-2 and J is TRBJ2-5; D may be TRBD2 (7 bases). Sequenced input: blood. The CDR3 DNA is TGTGCCAGCAGCCCTGGGGGGGGGCCCACGGAGACCCAGTACTTC. This encodes CASSPGGGPTETQYF.